Listed here are 5 T cell receptor beta chains from one sample, sequenced in a study of blood T cell repertoires in COVID-19. TCRdb keeps only in-frame clones here, not all; method: immunoSEQ multiplex PCR. Seen here are a few hundred thousand clones, about nine tenths observed once, and the top ten hold 2% to 2.5%. Sequencing was carried out using peripheral blood. All receptors come from a man aged 25 to 40 who had recovered from COVID-19.

This clone has a handful of counts. V gene TRBV7-2 combines with J gene TRBJ1-1, with D possibly TRBD1 on 6 matching bases. CDR3 length: 14 residues. Trimming stripped 6 bases from V and 2 bases from J, with 13 bases between. The germline gives CDR1 SGHTA, CDR2 FQGNSA. CDR3 sequence reads: CASSSGTLNTEAFF. The CDR3, as DNA: TGTGCCAGCAGTTCCGGGACACTCAACACTGAAGCTTTCTTT. The entire variable domain, with the rest obtained from reference TRBV7-2 and TRBJ1-1, is as follows: GAGVSQSPSNKVTEKGKDVELRCDPISGHTALYWYRQSLGQGLEFLIYFQGNSAPDKSGLPSDRFSAERTGGSVSTLTIQRTQQEDSAVYLCASSSGTLNTEAFFGQGTRLTVV.

The V and J genes are TRBV4-1 and TRBJ2-1, with 14 bases fitting TRBD2. J lost 6 bases, V lost 3 bases, and 4 bases had no gene match. Germline CDR1 and CDR2: MGHRA and YSYEKL. There are 16 residues in the CDR3. CDR3 DNA: TGCGCCAGCAGCCATTCGACTAGCGGGGGGGGCAATGAGCAGTTCTTC. Translation: CASSHSTSGGGNEQFF.

The CDR3 here is CASSRLAADTQYF. The CDR3 DNA sequence: TGCGCCAGCAGTCGACTAGCGGCAGATACGCAGTATTTT. The chain has TRBV5-1 and TRBJ2-3, with TRBD2 identical over 9 bases. The junction had 2 bases not matched to a gene; V was cut back by 5 bases and J by 4 bases. The CDR3 consists of 13 residues. Germline CDR1 and CDR2: SGHRS and YFSETQ. Full variable domain (remainder filled in from reference TRBV5-1 and TRBJ2-3): KAGVTQTPRYLIKTRGQQVTLSCSPISGHRSVSWYQQTPGQGLQFLFEYFSETQRNKGNFPGRFSGRQFSNSRSEMNVSTLELGDSALYLCASSRLAADTQYFGPGTRLTVL.

CDR3 in amino acids: CASSYSPARSGNTIYF. In nucleotides, the CDR3 is TGTGCCAGCAGTTACTCTCCAGCGCGGTCTGGAAACACCATATATTTT. This chain uses TRBV6-5 with TRBJ1-3, with no clear D. With 0 bases removed from V and 1 base from J, the gap between germline ends came to 10 bases. This CDR3 comprises 16 residues. Germline CDR1 and CDR2: MNHEY and SVGAGI.

The CDR3 region is CASSRHRSGSTDTQYF. The CDR3 region has the DNA TGTGCCAGCAGCCGACACCGTAGCGGAAGCACAGATACGCAGTATTTT. The rearrangement links TRBV7-8 to TRBJ2-3, with D perhaps matching TRBD2 (6 bases). Per the germline V gene, CDR1 is SGHVS and CDR2 is FQNEAQ. The CDR3 consists of 16 residues. The V end lost 5 bases, the J end lost 0 bases, and 15 bases lay between the germline ends.